This is a list of T cell receptor beta chains from one sample in a study of identifying expanded T cells in peripheral blood. TCRdb's copy holds only in-frame clones and misses some; the assay was immunoSEQ multiplex PCR. The table shows about 130,000 clones, with 75% to 90% occurring only once. Sequencing was performed on blood. The receptors here all came from a person aged 18 to 75 in good health. Each CDR3 is given with its conserved first and last residue. A D gene is named only where the DNA matches it firmly. The size entry is marked missing in some rows and otherwise reads once, few, many or a size class.

J gene,D gene,clone size,V gene,CDR3 protein,CDR3 DNA
TRBJ2-5,.,.,TRBV21-1,CASSNGGTSGEETQYF,TGTGCCAGCAGCAATGGGGGGACTAGCGGGGAAGAGACCCAGTACTTC
TRBJ2-7,TRBD2,.,TRBV19,CASSRGLADEQYF,TGTGCCAGTAGTAGGGGACTAGCGGACGAGCAGTACTTC
TRBJ2-7,TRBD1,once,TRBV7-8,CASSLYRDRSSYEQYF,TGTGCCAGCAGCCTTTACCGGGACAGGAGCTCCTACGAGCAGTACTTC
TRBJ1-1,.,.,TRBV7-8,CASSPRGMHTEAFF,TGTGCCAGCAGCCCCAGGGGAATGCACACTGAAGCTTTCTTT
TRBJ2-3,.,.,TRBV6-1,CASRETKDTQYF,TGTGCCAGCAGAGAAACAAAAGATACGCAGTATTTT
TRBJ1-4,.,once,TRBV4-1,CASSQTTNEKLFF,TGCGCCAGCAGCCAAACAACTAATGAAAAACTGTTTTTT
TRBJ2-7,TRBD1,.,TRBV19,CASSIGQGYEQYF,TGTGCCAGTAGTATCGGACAGGGCTACGAGCAGTACTTC
TRBJ2-1,TRBD1,.,TRBV9,CASSVRTGLINEQFF,TGTGCCAGCAGCGTGAGGACAGGGTTAATCAATGAGCAGTTCTTC
TRBJ2-1,.,.,TRBV28,CASSKPSRTEQFF,TGTGCCAGCAGTAAACCTTCGCGGACCGAGCAGTTCTTC
TRBJ1-2,.,.,TRBV11-3,CASSFRQGYGYTF,TGTGCCAGCAGCTTTCGGCAGGGCTATGGCTACACCTTC
TRBJ1-5,.,.,TRBV6-1,CASEGVGNQPQHF,TGTGCCAGCGAGGGGGTTGGGAATCAGCCCCAGCATTTT
TRBJ1-4,TRBD1,.,TRBV5-1,CASSRGQVPDGEKLFF,TGCGCCAGCAGCCGGGGACAGGTCCCCGATGGTGAAAAACTGTTTTTT
TRBJ2-1,.,.,TRBV28,CASSRPGRYNEQFF,TGTGCCAGCAGCCGTCCGGGGCGGTACAATGAGCAGTTCTTC
TRBJ2-7,.,.,TRBV6-1,CASMGSISEQYF,TGTGCCAGCATGGGGTCCATCAGCGAGCAGTACTTC
TRBJ1-6,.,.,TRBV7-9,CASSSWPGHEDSPLHF,TGTGCCAGCAGCTCGTGGCCGGGACATGAAGACTCACCCCTCCACTTT
TRBJ1-2,TRBD1,once,TRBV10-3,CAISETGGYGYTF,TGTGCCATCAGTGAGACAGGGGGCTATGGCTACACCTTC
TRBJ1-2,.,.,TRBV19,CASTRGSRTAYYGYTF,TGTGCCAGTACAAGAGGAAGTCGGACAGCCTACTATGGCTACACCTTC